This T cell receptor (beta chain) is from a study of cytomegalovirus exposure and HLA in healthy donors. The PCR was carried out with 60 Vbeta primers and 13 Jbeta primers. Using immunoSEQ multiplex PCR, the repertoire was profiled, and TCRdb retains in-frame clones only, with some absent. This specimen shows 120,000 to 150,000 clones; the ten leading clones hold 2.7%. The origin of this receptor is a man between 35 and 55 years old in good health and CMV-seronegative. Material: PBMCs.

CDR3 in amino acids: CASSYSRGSAYEQYF. The CDR3 coding sequence is TGTGCCAGCAGTTACTCGAGAGGCAGTGCCTACGAGCAGTACTTC. V usage is TRBV6-5 and J usage is TRBJ2-7; D not resolved. The CDR3 covers 15 residues. V was cut by 0 bases and J by 2 bases, with 11 bases left in between. Germline V gene data show CDR1 as MNHEY and CDR2 as SVGAGI.